Below, 7 T cell receptor beta chains from the same sample are listed, as sequenced in a study of identical twins. TCRdb used MiXCR to reprocess the 5' RACE reads, holding one entry per CDR3 protein. The sample gives hundreds of thousands of distinct CDR3 sequences, 5.5% to 6.5% of which show up once; about 2% is in the top ten. Sequenced input: naive T cells sorted from blood. These receptors originate from a man aged 18-30 years in good health.

This clonotype was seen a few times. A read error may explain this, as a much larger clone is one base away. The rearrangement uses TRBV25-1 and TRBJ2-6; D gene uncertain. The CDR3 spans 13 residues. Between the trimmed V and J ends, which lost 8 bases and 0 bases, there was a span of 5 bases. Germline V gene data show CDR1 as MGHDK and CDR2 as SYGVNS. In DNA, the CDR3 is TGTGCCAGCGGGAACTCTGGGGCCAACGTCCTGACTTTC. This sequence encodes CASGNSGANVLTF.

Ten or more counts support this clonotype. J is TRBJ2-5 and V is TRBV27, with 12 bases fitting TRBD2. CDR3 length: 15 amino acids. V lost 6 bases to trimming and J lost 2 bases; unmatched junction nucleotides: 4. Germline CDR1 is MNHEY and CDR2 is SMNVEV (reference sequence). CDR3 bases: TGTGCCAGCAGGGCACTAGCGGGAGGACAAGAGACCCAGTACTTC. This encodes CASRALAGGQETQYF.

V gene TRBV6-5 combines with J gene TRBJ2-1; TRBD2 agrees at 13 bases. CDR3 length equals 18 residues. Per germline, CDR1 MNHEY and CDR2 SVGAGI. With V trimmed by 0 bases and J by 0 bases, 2 bases remained unmatched. CDR3 nucleotides: TGTGCCAGCAGTTACTCCACTAGCGGGGGGGGCTCCTACAATGAGCAGTTCTTC. Translated, it gives CASSYSTSGGGSYNEQFF.

This clonotype was recorded at least ten times. The rearrangement uses TRBV29-1 and TRBJ1-1; D gene ambiguous. The length of the CDR3 is 11 residues. Trimming shortened V by 4 bases and J by 2 bases, and 5 bases separated the two germline ends. CDR1 and CDR2 from the germline V gene are SQVTM and ANQGSEA. This CDR3 is CSVVTNTEAFF. The CDR3, as DNA: TGCAGCGTTGTTACTAACACTGAAGCTTTCTTT.

This clonotype occurred a few times. DNA for the CDR3: TGTGCCAGCAGTCAAAGACTAGCGGGAGGTTCCGGGGAGCTGTTTTTT. Protein sequence: CASSQRLAGGSGELFF. The gene calls are TRBV9 and TRBJ2-2; 13 bases map to TRBD2. The V and J ends lost 5 bases and 6 bases, in that order; junction bases with no gene match: 7. The CDR3 covers 16 residues. Looked up from germline, CDR1 is SGDLS and CDR2 is YYNGEE.

This clonotype was observed many times. CDR3: CSASSGSYEQYF. CDR3 bases: TGCAGTGCTAGCAGCGGCTCCTACGAGCAGTACTTC. V is TRBV20-1 and J is TRBJ2-7; TRBD2 is a possible D gene (5 bases). Germline assignment: CDR1 DFQATT and CDR2 SNEGSKA (reference sequence). Between the trimmed V and J ends, which lost 3 bases and 0 bases, there was a span of 6 bases. CDR3 length: 12 residues.

This clonotype has at least ten counts. This rearrangement joins TRBV29-1 to TRBJ2-3; no clear D. The CDR3 covers 13 residues. Germline V gene sequence: CDR1 SQVTM, CDR2 ANQGSEA. Trimming removed 1 base from V and 5 bases from J, with 10 bases in between. This CDR3 reads CSVEGLEIDTQYF. The DNA for the CDR3 is TGCAGCGTTGAAGGCCTAGAAATAGATACGCAGTATTTT.